A selection of T cell receptor beta chains follows, all from one sample in a study of T-cell reconstitution after alpha-beta-depleted transplantation in children. MiXCR was run by TCRdb on the PCR reads, yielding one entry per CDR3 protein. The sample contains 45,000 to 55,000 distinct CDR3 sequences, nearly 9.5% of which appear only once. Sample: PBMCs, mostly from graft donor cells, taken 60 days after TCRalphabeta/CD19-depleted stem cell transplant. The receptor set was obtained from a male patient aged 2 to 9 who had a stem cell transplant for chronic granulomatous disease, so the T cells may come from the graft donor. The CDR3 runs from the conserved cysteine through the conserved F or W. A D gene is named only where the DNA matches it firmly. For some rows the clone size is stated as once, few or many, or as a class when expanded; others skip it.

TRBJ1-3 | many | TRBV5-5 | TRBD1 | TGTGCCAGCAGCCTGGACAGGGCTGGAAACACCATATATTTT | CASSLDRAGNTIYF
TRBJ1-1 | few | TRBV7-2 | . | TGTGCCAGCAGCTTAGGGACAAACACTGAAGCTTTCTTT | CASSLGTNTEAFF
TRBJ2-7 | . | TRBV6-1 | TRBD1 | TGTGCCAGCAGCCCTAGGGACAGGGGGAGCGAGCAGTACTTC | CASSPRDRGSEQYF
TRBJ2-1 | many | TRBV5-1 | TRBD2 | TGCGCCAGCAGCTTGGCGACTAGCGGGTGGAAGGGGGAGCAGTTCTTC | CASSLATSGWKGEQFF
TRBJ1-5 | many | TRBV4-3 | . | TGCGCCAGCAGCCAAGACAGGGGAAGGAGTCAGCCCCAGCATTTT | CASSQDRGRSQPQHF
TRBJ1-5 | many | TRBV7-6 | . | TGTGCCAGCAGCTTAGGGGCAGCCAGCAATCAGCCCCAGCATTTT | CASSLGAASNQPQHF
TRBJ1-5 | many | TRBV27 | . | TGTGCCAGCAGTTTATATCGCAATCAGCCCCAGCATTTT | CASSLYRNQPQHF
TRBJ2-6 | many | TRBV27 | TRBD1 | TGTGCCAGCACCCCGGACAGGCGTCTTGGGGCCAACGTCCTGACTTTC | CASTPDRRLGANVLTF
TRBJ2-3 | many | TRBV18 | . | TGTGCCAGCTCACCAACCGCGACAGATACGCAGTATTTT | CASSPTATDTQYF
TRBJ2-3 | many | TRBV4-1 | TRBD2 | TGCGCCAGCAGCAGGGGACTAGTTCCCTGGTCAGATACGCAGTATTTT | CASSRGLVPWSDTQYF
TRBJ2-7 | many | TRBV2 | . | TGTGCCAGCAGCCGAGTCACTGACTACGAGCAGTACTTC | CASSRVTDYEQYF
TRBJ2-7 | . | TRBV13 | TRBD1 | TGTGCCAGCACCCAGAGACAGGGAGAGTTCTCCTACGAGCAGTACTTC | CASTQRQGEFSYEQYF
TRBJ2-2 | . | TRBV9 | . | TGTGCCAGCGGCACAGCGGCGAACACCGGGGAGCTGTTTTTT | CASGTAANTGELFF
TRBJ1-4 | many | TRBV29-1 | TRBD1 | TGCAGCGTCAGGGACAGGGGGAATGAAAAACTGTTTTTT | CSVRDRGNEKLFF
TRBJ2-7 | . | TRBV6-2/TRBV6-3 | . | TGTGCCAGCAGAAAAGGACAGCCGTTGCTCTCCTACGAGCAGTACTTC | CASRKGQPLLSYEQYF
TRBJ2-1 | many | TRBV20-1 | TRBD2 | TGCAGTGTTCAGGGGCTAGCGGGAGTTCACAATGAGCAGTTCTTC | CSVQGLAGVHNEQFF
TRBJ2-3 | many | TRBV4-3 | . | TGCGCCAGCAGCCAAGGACCCTGGCCCGGGCGGGGGCAAGATACGCAGTATTTT | CASSQGPWPGRGQDTQYF
TRBJ2-3 | many | TRBV7-2 | . | TGTGCCAGCACCCCCCAGCACAGCCGCACAGATACGCAGTATTTT | CASTPQHSRTDTQYF
TRBJ1-1 | many | TRBV29-1 | TRBD1 | TGCAGCGTTGAAGGACAGGGGTTCAGCACTGAAGCTTTCTTT | CSVEGQGFSTEAFF
TRBJ2-1 | many | TRBV4-3 | . | TGCGCCAGCAGCCAAGATATCGAGCGGTGGGATGAGCAGTTCTTC | CASSQDIERWDEQFF
TRBJ2-3 | . | TRBV7-2 | TRBD2 | TGTGCCAGCAGCACGATAGCGGGAGGATTCAGAGATACGCAGTATTTT | CASSTIAGGFRDTQYF
TRBJ2-7 | few | TRBV20-1 | TRBD1 | TGCAGTGCCAGGGGGACCAGCACCTCCTCCTACGAGCAGTACTTC | CSARGTSTSSYEQYF
TRBJ1-1 | . | TRBV18 | . | TGTGCCAGCTCACCCCAGGGGCAGGGCATCACTGAAGCTTTCTTT | CASSPQGQGITEAFF
TRBJ1-2 | few | TRBV11-2 | . | TGTGCCAGCAGGGCTTCTGCAGTGCTGGGGTATGGCTACACCTTC | CASRASAVLGYGYTF
TRBJ2-3 | few | TRBV11-2 | . | TGTGCCAGCAGCTCCCTCTTTTTAGATACGCAGTATTTT | CASSSLFLDTQYF
TRBJ2-2 | few | TRBV10-3 | TRBD2 | TGTGCCATCAGTGGACTAGCGGGCACCGGGGAGCTGTTTTTT | CAISGLAGTGELFF
TRBJ2-7 | many | TRBV3-1 | TRBD2 | TGTGCCAGCAGCCGACAGACGACTAGCGGGACAAGGCAGTACTTC | CASSRQTTSGTRQYF
TRBJ2-1 | many | TRBV29-1 | . | TGCAGCGTTGGTTCAGGGGCGGGCAATGAGCAGTTCTTC | CSVGSGAGNEQFF
TRBJ2-1 | many | TRBV2 | . | TGTGCCAGCAGTGAAACGGGGGTGATTAGGGGATTCTTC | CASSETGVIRGFF
TRBJ2-3 | many | TRBV20-1 | TRBD2 | TGCAGTGCTCGGGACTACAGCACAGATACGCAGTATTTT | CSARDYSTDTQYF
TRBJ2-1 | many | TRBV6-2/TRBV6-3 | . | TGTGCCAGCAGTTACGCCCAGGCTATCCTCTCCTATGAGCAGTTCTTC | CASSYAQAILSYEQFF
TRBJ2-7 | . | TRBV6-1 | TRBD2 | TGTGCCAGCAGCCGCCGGGGGGAACCCGCCTACGAGCAGTACTTC | CASSRRGEPAYEQYF
TRBJ2-7 | many | TRBV9 | TRBD1 | TGTGCCAGCAGCGCGACAGGGACGACGTACGAGCAGTACTTC | CASSATGTTYEQYF
TRBJ2-1 | many | TRBV7-9 | . | TGTGCCAGCACCTTAATAATATTCGGGGAGCAGTTCTTC | CASTLIIFGEQFF
TRBJ1-2 | few | TRBV7-6 | . | TGTGCCAGCAGCGACTTGACAGCACCCTATGGCTACACCTTC | CASSDLTAPYGYTF
TRBJ2-3 | many | TRBV7-2 | TRBD2 | TGTGCCAGCAGCTTAGCACTTACTAGCGGGAGGGGGTTGGCAGATACGCAGTATTTT | CASSLALTSGRGLADTQYF
TRBJ1-2 | many | TRBV6-5 | TRBD1 | TGTGCCAGCAGTTACTTACTAGGGGGCAATGGCTACACCTTC | CASSYLLGGNGYTF
TRBJ2-7 | . | TRBV5-6 | TRBD1 | TGTGCCAGCAGCATGGGCCCGGGACAGGCCTACGAGCAGTACTTC | CASSMGPGQAYEQYF
TRBJ2-7 | many | TRBV7-2 | TRBD2 | TGTGCCAGCAGCTGGACTAGCGGGAGGGAGCAGTACTTC | CASSWTSGREQYF
TRBJ2-7 | . | TRBV27 | . | TGTGCCAGCAGCCGGTTGCTAGCGCAGGCCTACGAGCAGTACTTC | CASSRLLAQAYEQYF
TRBJ2-7 | . | TRBV7-2 | . | TGTGCCAGCAGCTTATGGGGGTACGAGCAGTACTTC | CASSLWGYEQYF